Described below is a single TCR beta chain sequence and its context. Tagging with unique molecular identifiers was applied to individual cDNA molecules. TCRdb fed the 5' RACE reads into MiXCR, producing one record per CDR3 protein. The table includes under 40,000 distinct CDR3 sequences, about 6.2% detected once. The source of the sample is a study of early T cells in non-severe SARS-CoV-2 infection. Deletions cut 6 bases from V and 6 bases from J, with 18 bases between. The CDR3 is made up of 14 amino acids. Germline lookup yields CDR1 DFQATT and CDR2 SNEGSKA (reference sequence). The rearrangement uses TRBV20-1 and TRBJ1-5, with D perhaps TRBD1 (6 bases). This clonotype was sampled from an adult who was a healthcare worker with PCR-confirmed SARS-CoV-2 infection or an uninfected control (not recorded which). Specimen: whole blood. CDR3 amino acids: CSALLGGGGQPQHF. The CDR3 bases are TGCAGTGCCCTATTAGGGGGGGGCGGTCAGCCCCAGCATTTT.